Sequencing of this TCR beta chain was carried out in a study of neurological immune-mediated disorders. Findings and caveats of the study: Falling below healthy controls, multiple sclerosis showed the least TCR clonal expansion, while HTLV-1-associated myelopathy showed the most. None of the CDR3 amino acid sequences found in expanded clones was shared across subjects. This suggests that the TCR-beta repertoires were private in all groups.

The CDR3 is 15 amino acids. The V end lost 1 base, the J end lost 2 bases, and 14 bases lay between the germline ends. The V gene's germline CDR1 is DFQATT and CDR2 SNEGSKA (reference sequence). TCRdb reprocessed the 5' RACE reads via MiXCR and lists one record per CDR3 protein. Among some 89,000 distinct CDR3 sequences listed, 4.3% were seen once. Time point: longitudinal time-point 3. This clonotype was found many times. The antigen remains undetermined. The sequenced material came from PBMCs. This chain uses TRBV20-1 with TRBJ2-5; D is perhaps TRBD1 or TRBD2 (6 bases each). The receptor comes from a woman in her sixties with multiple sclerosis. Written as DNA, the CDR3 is TGCAGTGCTAGAGTACCCGGGGGCCGGCAAGAGACCCAGTACTTC. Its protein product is CSARVPGGRQETQYF.